This T cell receptor (beta chain) stems from a study of STAT5B mutations in CD4+ large granular lymphocyte leukemia. Study-wide findings and caveats: TRBV06-family usage was enriched in top patient clones (8/27) versus controls (2/35).

The assay was run at survey level. Sequencing used immunoSEQ multiplex PCR; TCRdb keeps in-frame clones, though not all of them. The sample holds tens of thousands of clones, around 85% seen once. Of note for this clone: The antigen is not known.

Trimming pared 0 bases from V and 2 bases from J, leaving 11 bases between. Germline V gene sequence: CDR1 SGHTA, CDR2 FQGNSA. The CDR3 runs to 15 residues. The chain joins TRBV7-2 to TRBJ2-7; no definite D call. Sequencing was done on a sample of CD4+ T cells from blood buffy coats. The TCR was taken from a human donor in good health. For the CDR3, the DNA is TGTGCCAGCAGCTTAGCCCCGGACGTGGCCTACGAGCAGTACTTC. It is translated as CASSLAPDVAYEQYF.